This T cell receptor (beta chain) emerged from a study of T-cell memory formation after mild COVID-19. The CDR3 runs to 14 residues. CDR1 and CDR2 (germline): SGHAT, FQNNGV. V lost 1 base, J lost 3 bases, and 7 bases lay in between. Study-wide results and limits: Clones from the second wave (peaking day 37) had unconfirmed SARS-CoV-2 specificity.

A remark on this clonotype: Antigen specificity is unknown.

TCRdb recomputed calls from the 5' RACE reads with MiXCR, one row per CDR3 protein. The sample yields 190,000 or so distinct CDR3 sequences, more than 25% seen once. This clonotype was obtained from an adult woman who had mild COVID-19 (a few samples of this study predate the infection). Cell type and time point are not known. Material for sequencing was PBMCs or a T cell subset sorted from them (not recorded which). The chain combines TRBV11-2 with TRBJ1-3; no reliable D call. The DNA of the CDR3 is TGTGCCAGCAGCTTAGTCCAGGATGGAAACACCATATATTTT. Protein product: CASSLVQDGNTIYF. Using reference TRBV11-2 and TRBJ1-3 for the parts outside the CDR3, the full variable domain is EAGVAQSPRYKIIEKRQSVAFWCNPISGHATLYWYQQILGQGPKLLIQFQNNGVVDDSQLPKDRFSAERLKGVDSTLKIQPAKLEDSAVYLCASSLVQDGNTIYFGEGSWLTVV.